This T cell receptor beta chain was sequenced for a study of cytomegalovirus exposure and HLA in healthy donors. Broader study findings: In a later analysis, several top co-occurrence clusters appeared linked to parvovirus B19, influenza, CMV and Epstein-Barr virus.

Researchers ran the PCR with 60 Vbeta and 13 Jbeta primers. Clones were read by immunoSEQ multiplex PCR, and TCRdb kept only the in-frame ones, dropping some. The data contain 130,000 or so clones, around four fifths of them singletons. Concerning this clone: Its antigen is currently unknown.

Germline CDR1 reads MNHEY; CDR2 reads SMNVEV (reference sequence). J gave up 7 bases and V 5 bases, and 6 bases lay outside the gene matches. The CDR3 runs to 15 residues. The V gene is TRBV27, the J gene TRBJ2-1, with 12 bases that match TRBD2. The sequenced sample was PBMCs. This clonotype was sampled from a female donor in good health and CMV-seronegative. The CDR3 sequence is CASSETSGRFNEQFF. The DNA for the CDR3 is TGTGCCAGCAGTGAGACTAGCGGGAGATTTAATGAGCAGTTCTTC.